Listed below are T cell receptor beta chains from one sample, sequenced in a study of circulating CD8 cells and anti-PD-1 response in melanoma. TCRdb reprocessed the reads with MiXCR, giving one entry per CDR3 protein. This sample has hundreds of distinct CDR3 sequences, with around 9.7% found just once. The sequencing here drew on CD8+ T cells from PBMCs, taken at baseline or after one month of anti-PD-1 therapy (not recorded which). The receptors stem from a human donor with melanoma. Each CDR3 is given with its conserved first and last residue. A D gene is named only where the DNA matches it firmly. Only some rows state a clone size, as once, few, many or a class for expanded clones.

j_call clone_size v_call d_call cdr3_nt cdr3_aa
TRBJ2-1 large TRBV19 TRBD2 TGTGCCAGTAGTAGGGTAGCGGGGGCCTACAATGAGCAGTTCTTC CASSRVAGAYNEQFF
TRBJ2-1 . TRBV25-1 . TGTGCCTGCAACGGAGGCAATGGGCAGTTCTTC CACNGGNGQFF
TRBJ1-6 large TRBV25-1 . TGTGCCAGCAGTGAATGGGCCGGTAATTCACCCCTCCACTTT CASSEWAGNSPLHF
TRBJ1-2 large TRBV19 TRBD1 TGTGCCACGACAGGGGGGCTTAACTATGGCTACACCTTC CATTGGLNYGYTF
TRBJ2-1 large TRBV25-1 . TGTGCCAGCAACGGAGGCAATGAGCAGTTCTTC CASNGGNEQFF
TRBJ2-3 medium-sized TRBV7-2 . TGTGCCAGCAGCTTAGTTCCCGCTAGCACAGATACGCAGTATTTT CASSLVPASTDTQYF
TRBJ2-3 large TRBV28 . TGTGCCAGCAGTTTTCTGTTGGGGACAGATACGCAGTATTTT CASSFLLGTDTQYF
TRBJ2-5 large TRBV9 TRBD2 TGTGCCAGCAGCCCACGAATCGGACTAGAAGAGACCCAGTACTTC CASSPRIGLEETQYF
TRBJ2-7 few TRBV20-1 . TGCAGCGCTAGGGACACCTACGAGCAGTACTTC CSARDTYEQYF
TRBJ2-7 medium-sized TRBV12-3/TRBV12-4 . TGTGCCAGCAGTTTAACGGAGAATCCCTCCTACGAGCAGTACTTC CASSLTENPSYEQYF
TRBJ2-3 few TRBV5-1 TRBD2 TGCGCCAGCAGCCGTAGCGGGGGGGCCCCAGATACGCAGTATTTT CASSRSGGAPDTQYF
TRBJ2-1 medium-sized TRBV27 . TGTGCCATCGGGGACGGCTCCTACAATGAGCAGTTCTTC CAIGDGSYNEQFF
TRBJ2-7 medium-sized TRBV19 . TGTGCCAGTAGTAATTCCTACGAGCAGTACTTC CASSNSYEQYF
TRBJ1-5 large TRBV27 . TGTGCCAGCAAGAAAGGGGTAAATCAGCCCCAGCATTTT CASKKGVNQPQHF
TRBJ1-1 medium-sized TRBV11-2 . TGTGCCAGCAGCCCCGGGCCGAACACTGAAGCTTTCTTT CASSPGPNTEAFF
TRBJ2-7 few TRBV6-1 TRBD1 TGTGCCAGCGCTGAGGGGGCGTCCTACGAGCAGTACTTC CASAEGASYEQYF
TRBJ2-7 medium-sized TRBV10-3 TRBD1 TGTGCCATCAGAGTCTCGGGACAGGGGGTCGTCGAGCAGTACTTC CAIRVSGQGVVEQYF
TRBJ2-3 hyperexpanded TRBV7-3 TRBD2 TGTGCCAGCAGCTTAACCCCTAGCGGGGGGGATACGCAGTATTTT CASSLTPSGGDTQYF
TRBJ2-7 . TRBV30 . TGTGCCTGGAGTCAGGGACACTACGAGCAGTACTTC CAWSQGHYEQYF
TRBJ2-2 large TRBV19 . TGTGCCAGTACTCCCGGCACCGGGGAGCTGTTTTTT CASTPGTGELFF
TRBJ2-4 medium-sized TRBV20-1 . TGCAGTGCTAGTGGGCTGCTAGCCAAAAACATTCAGTACTTC CSASGLLAKNIQYF
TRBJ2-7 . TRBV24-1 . TGTGCCACCAGTGCAGGGACCGGGGGAAACGACGAGCAGTACTTC CATSAGTGGNDEQYF
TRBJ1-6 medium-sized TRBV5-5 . TGTGCCAGCAGCTCCGGGAATTCACCCCTCCACTTT CASSSGNSPLHF
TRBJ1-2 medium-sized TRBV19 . TGTGCCACCCAGGACTCGGCACGTGGCTACACCTTC CATQDSARGYTF
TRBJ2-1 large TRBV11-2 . TGTGCCAGCAGCCAGACAGAGTCTTACAATGAGCAGTTCTTC CASSQTESYNEQFF
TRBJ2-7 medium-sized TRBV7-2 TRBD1 TGTGCCAGCAGCCAGACAGGGGGTATAAACTACGAGCAGTACTTC CASSQTGGINYEQYF
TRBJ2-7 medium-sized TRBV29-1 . TGCAGCGTACGGGACCAGGGGACCTACGAGCAGTACTTC CSVRDQGTYEQYF
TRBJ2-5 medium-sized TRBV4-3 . TGCGCCAGCAGCCAAGAGAGGAGAGAAGAGACCCAGTACTTC CASSQERREETQYF